One sample yielded the 20 T cell receptor beta chains listed below, sequenced in a study of regulatory T cells in long-lasting Graves disease. Library construction for TCR beta used iRepertoire HTBI primers and Arm-PCR of CDR3 regions. TCRdb re-analysed the multiplex PCR reads in MiXCR, keeping a single row per CDR3 protein. Counted here are roughly 250,000 distinct CDR3 sequences, approximately 18% occurring once; the ten biggest clones make up 11% to 15%. As for time point: newly diagnosed GD, antithyroid drugs for less than 3 months. TCR sequences were obtained from RNA taken from PBMCs. The sample was also reused in another study, on T cells in Graves' hyperthyroidism and ophthalmopathy.

Sequenced here: peripheral blood mononuclear cells (PBMCs), sampled at new diagnosis, from a patient treated with antithyroid drugs. These receptors came from a woman aged 30 to 39 with Graves disease.

The chain recombines TRBV11-2 with TRBJ2-1; TRBD1 aligns across 10 bases. Looked up from germline, CDR1 is SGHAT and CDR2 is FQNNGV. CDR3 size: 19 residues. The V and J ends lost 5 bases and 2 bases, in that order; junction bases with no gene match: 15. The CDR3 coding sequence is TGTGCCAGCAGCCACCCTCCGGGACAGGGGACTCGGACCTACAATGAGCAGTTCTTC. Translation: CASSHPPGQGTRTYNEQFF.

This clonotype was seen repeatedly, ten times or more. This sequence joins TRBV2 and TRBJ1-4; D call uncertain. V was clipped by 5 bases and J by 8 bases, with 15 bases between them. The CDR3 is made up of 14 amino acids. Germline lookup yields CDR1 SNHLY and CDR2 FYNNEI. This CDR3 is CASSLRGLGEKLFF. The CDR3 bases are TGTGCCAGCAGTCTACGGGGATTGGGGGAAAAACTGTTTTTT.

This clonotype was seen at least ten times. The likely explanation is a read error, given a far larger clone one base away. The chain combines TRBV5-4 with TRBJ2-7; 11 bases agree with TRBD1. Germline V lookup: CDR1 SGHNT, CDR2 YYREEE (reference sequence). V lost 4 bases to trimming and J lost 1 base; unmatched junction nucleotides: 4. CDR3 size: 15 residues. The DNA of the CDR3 is TGTGCCAGCAGCCCGGACAGGGGGCAGTCCTACGAGCAGTACTTC. Translating gives CASSPDRGQSYEQYF.

The sample holds many counts of this clonotype. J is TRBJ2-3 and V is TRBV5-6; 8 positions agree with TRBD2. Germline CDR1 reads SGHDT; CDR2 reads YYEEEE. The CDR3 runs to 14 residues. Germline trimming cut 3 bases from V and 4 bases from J; bases unmatched to any gene: 4. The CDR3 loop reads CASSYSGAADTQYF. The CDR3 DNA reads as TGTGCCAGCAGCTATAGCGGGGCGGCAGATACGCAGTATTTT.

This clonotype was observed many times. The chain has TRBV2 and TRBJ2-3; D is ambiguous. From germline, CDR1 is SNHLY and CDR2 FYNNEI. Trimming removed 2 bases at V and 5 bases at J, with 5 bases between. The CDR3 has 12 amino acids. DNA of the CDR3: TGTGCCAGCAGTGAAACTGGAGATACGCAGTATTTT. Translating it yields CASSETGDTQYF.

This clonotype was recorded at least ten times. The chain has TRBV2 and TRBJ1-2, with D possibly matching TRBD1 (5 bases). CDR1 is SNHLY and CDR2 is FYNNEI in the germline V gene. The germline V and J ends were trimmed by 2 bases and 6 bases, with 13 bases remaining between them. The CDR3 sequence is 14 residues long. The CDR3 DNA sequence: TGTGCCAGCAGTGAATCGGCGGGGGAAAATGGCTACACCTTC. Translating it yields CASSESAGENGYTF.

This clonotype was picked up many times. The chain combines TRBV5-1 with TRBJ1-2; the D gene is possibly TRBD1 (5 bases). V was clipped by 0 bases and J by 5 bases, with 20 bases between them. Germline assignment: CDR1 SGHRS and CDR2 YFSETQ. The CDR3 extends over 17 amino acids. The CDR3 DNA reads TGCGCCAGCAGCTTGGAAGCCGCCAGGGAGAAACCTTATGGCTACACCTTC. As protein: CASSLEAAREKPYGYTF.

This clonotype was detected many times. This chain uses TRBV20-1 with TRBJ2-7; TRBD2 matches 10 bases. This CDR3 contains 15 residues. J was trimmed by 2 bases and V by 4 bases; bases with no gene match: 8. Germline assignment: CDR1 DFQATT and CDR2 SNEGSKA (reference sequence). CDR3 amino acids: CSAILAGGRAYEQYF. In nucleotides, the CDR3 is TGCAGTGCTATTTTAGCGGGGGGCCGAGCCTACGAGCAGTACTTC.

V gene TRBV9 combines with J gene TRBJ2-2; D gene unclear. Trimming took off 3 bases at V and 1 base at J, with 7 bases between the two ends. The CDR3 loop spans 14 amino acids. Germline loops: CDR1 SGDLS, CDR2 YYNGEE. Written as DNA, the CDR3 is TGTGCCAGCAGCGCAGACGGGAACACCGGGGAGCTGTTTTTT. Encoded protein: CASSADGNTGELFF.

In its sample, this clonotype was seen many times. The chain recombines TRBV27 with TRBJ1-5, with unresolved D. CDR1 is MNHEY and CDR2 is SMNVEV in the germline V gene (reference sequence). The CDR3 runs 13 residues. The V gene lost 0 bases and the J gene lost 7 bases, with 7 bases spanning the gap. CDR3 amino acids: CASSLSVWQPQHF. The CDR3 nucleotides are TGTGCCAGCAGTTTATCTGTCTGGCAGCCCCAGCATTTT.

There are a few counts of this clonotype. The rearrangement links TRBV12-3 or TRBV12-4 to TRBJ1-5, with 7 bases that match TRBD1. The CDR3 sequence is 11 residues long. J was trimmed by 16 bases and V by 6 bases; bases with no gene match: 9. As DNA, the CDR3 is TGTGCCAGCAGCGTACCGGGACAGAAACATTTT. The encoded protein is CASSVPGQKHF.

The gene calls are TRBV19 and TRBJ1-2; no reliable D call. Germline assignment: CDR1 LNHDA and CDR2 SQIVND (reference sequence). The length of the CDR3 is 14 residues. Trimming left V 5 bases short and J 1 base short, with 11 bases between. The CDR3 DNA sequence: TGTGCCAGTAGTCTAGTAGGCTTTAACTATGGCTACACCTTC. Amino acids: CASSLVGFNYGYTF. Supplemented by reference TRBV19 and TRBJ1-2, the full variable domain reads DGGITQSPKYLFRKEGQNVTLSCEQNLNHDAMYWYRQDPGQGLRLIYYSQIVNDFQKGDIAEGYSVSREKKESFPLTVTSAQKNPTAFYLCASSLVGFNYGYTFGSGTRLTVV.

Of note for this clonotype: A read error may explain this, as a much larger clone is one base away. The DNA of the CDR3 is TGTGCCAGCAGCGTTGGTCCGGGACAGAGAATCCAAGAGACCCGGTACTTC. This codes for CASSVGPGQRIQETRYF. The chain joins TRBV9 to TRBJ2-5; 7 bases map to TRBD1. The CDR3 is 17 amino acids. Germline values: CDR1 SGDLS, CDR2 YYNGEE. Using reference TRBV9 and TRBJ2-5 for the parts outside the CDR3, the full variable domain is DSGVTQTPKHLITATGQRVTLRCSPRSGDLSVYWYQQSLDQGLQFLIQYYNGEERAKGNILERFSAQQFPDLHSELNLSSLELGDSALYFCASSVGPGQRIQETRYFGPGTRLLVL.

This clonotype came up many times. The V call is TRBV14, the J call TRBJ2-7, with TRBD1 matching 7 bases. V gave up 4 bases and J gave up 4 bases; unmatched junction bases: 7. Germline V lookup: CDR1 SGHDN, CDR2 FVKESK. The CDR3 has 14 residues. Here the CDR3 reads CASSRYRGGYEQYF. The DNA of the CDR3 is TGTGCCAGCAGCCGGTACAGGGGCGGGTACGAGCAGTACTTC.

The sample holds a few counts of this clonotype. The gene calls are TRBV12-5 and TRBJ1-4; no clear D. Trimming left V 3 bases short and J 5 bases short, with 7 bases between. The germline gives CDR1 LGHNT, CDR2 FRNRAP. This CDR3 is built from 13 residues. The CDR3 coding sequence is TGTGCTAGTGGTTTAGCTGTAAATGAAAAACTGTTTTTT. Encoded protein: CASGLAVNEKLFF.

This clonotype was detected many times. This chain links TRBV12-3 or TRBV12-4 with TRBJ2-3; D uncertain. The germline V and J ends were trimmed by 2 bases and 0 bases, with 12 bases remaining between them. CDR3 length: 16 amino acids. Written as DNA, the CDR3 is TGTGCCAGCAGTTTATTCTCCAGACCTAGCACAGATACGCAGTATTTT. Translated, it gives CASSLFSRPSTDTQYF.

This clonotype was seen more than once but under ten times. The chain uses TRBV4-2 and TRBJ1-2; no reliable D call. The V gene's germline CDR1 is LGHNA and CDR2 YNFKEQ. CDR3 size: 14 residues. V was shortened by 4 bases and J by 4 bases, with 13 bases between the two germline ends. DNA for the CDR3: TGTGCCAGCAGCCCTCCCAGAGACTCCTATGGCTACACCTTC. It is translated as CASSPPRDSYGYTF.

The table lists this clonotype with many counts. V is TRBV2 and J is TRBJ2-2; D is perhaps TRBD1 or TRBD2 (5 bases each). This CDR3 region has 13 residues. Germline loops: CDR1 SNHLY, CDR2 FYNNEI. The V gene lost 8 bases and the J gene lost 3 bases, with 10 bases spanning the gap. CDR3 loop: CASLRGDTGELFF. The CDR3 DNA reads as TGTGCCAGCTTGAGAGGGGACACCGGGGAGCTGTTTTTT. The variable domain in full, completed from reference TRBV2 and TRBJ2-2, reads EPEVTQTPSHQVTQMGQEVILRCVPISNHLYFYWYRQILGQKVEFLVSFYNNEISEKSEIFDDQFSVERPDGSNFTLKIRSTKLEDSAMYFCASLRGDTGELFFGEGSRLTVL.

This clonotype has a count of ten or more. This chain uses TRBV2 with TRBJ1-1, with a possible D match to TRBD1 (5 bases). The CDR3 extends over 13 amino acids. Per the germline V gene, CDR1 is SNHLY and CDR2 is FYNNEI. Trimming stripped 8 bases from V and 3 bases from J, with 13 bases between. In nucleotides, the CDR3 is TGTGCCAGCTTAACACAGGCGGACACTGAAGCTTTCTTT. Translation gives CASLTQADTEAFF. The complete variable domain, with remaining parts taken from reference TRBV2 and TRBJ1-1, reads EPEVTQTPSHQVTQMGQEVILRCVPISNHLYFYWYRQILGQKVEFLVSFYNNEISEKSEIFDDQFSVERPDGSNFTLKIRSTKLEDSAMYFCASLTQADTEAFFGQGTRLTVV.

This clonotype was recorded at least ten times. The chain combines TRBV20-1 with TRBJ1-2, with D unclear. Germline CDR1 DFQATT, CDR2 SNEGSKA (reference sequence). The ends were cut back, 1 base at V and 8 bases at J, with 8 bases in the middle. The CDR3 is 11 amino acids. Written as DNA, the CDR3 is TGCAGTGCTAGAGCGGGCGGCGGCTACACCTTC. Translation gives CSARAGGGYTF.